The entry below describes one TCR beta chain. Its antigen is not identified. This specimen includes other DNA sequences encoding the same CDR3. The data are from a study of cytomegalovirus exposure and HLA in healthy donors. At the level of the study: Both the 100 to 150 validation repertoires and the approximately 700 first-cohort repertoires used the same platform, as reported by a later analysis. Study results and caveats: The listing of 150 to 200 TCR beta chains classed them as cytomegalovirus-associated. In vitro checks showed that a few CMV-associated chains really do target CMV antigens.

Sequencing was performed with immunoSEQ multiplex PCR; in TCRdb, only in-frame clones are kept and a portion is missing. The sample yields 68,000 or so clones, roughly 90% seen once. The donors were in the approximately 120-subject validation cohort, distinct from the roughly 600-subject first cohort. Germline V gene sequence: CDR1 SGHTA, CDR2 FQGNSA. The CDR3 length is 16 residues. The V and J ends lost 2 bases and 3 bases, in that order; junction bases with no gene match: 1. This receptor was obtained from a woman under 30 in good health and CMV-seronegative. The rearrangement joins TRBV7-2 to TRBJ2-3; 14 nucleotides align to TRBD2. Sequencing used PBMCs. CDR3 nucleotides: TGTGCCAGCAGCTTACGACTAGCGGGGGGGACAGATACGCAGTATTTT. The encoded protein is CASSLRLAGGTDTQYF.